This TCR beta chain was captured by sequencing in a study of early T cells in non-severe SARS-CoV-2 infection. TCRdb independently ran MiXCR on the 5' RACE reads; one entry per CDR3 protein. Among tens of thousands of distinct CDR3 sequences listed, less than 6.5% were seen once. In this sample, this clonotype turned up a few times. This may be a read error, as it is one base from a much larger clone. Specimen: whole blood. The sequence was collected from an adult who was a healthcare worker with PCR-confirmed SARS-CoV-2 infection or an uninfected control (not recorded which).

CDR3 sequence reads: CVTSRDGLASDEQFF. The CDR3 region has the DNA TGTGTCACCAGCAGAGATGGGCTAGCTAGTGATGAGCAGTTCTTC. The chain couples TRBV15 to TRBJ2-1; perhaps TRBD2 as D (5 bases). The CDR3 runs to 15 residues. Germline lookup yields CDR1 LNHNV and CDR2 YYDKDF (reference sequence).